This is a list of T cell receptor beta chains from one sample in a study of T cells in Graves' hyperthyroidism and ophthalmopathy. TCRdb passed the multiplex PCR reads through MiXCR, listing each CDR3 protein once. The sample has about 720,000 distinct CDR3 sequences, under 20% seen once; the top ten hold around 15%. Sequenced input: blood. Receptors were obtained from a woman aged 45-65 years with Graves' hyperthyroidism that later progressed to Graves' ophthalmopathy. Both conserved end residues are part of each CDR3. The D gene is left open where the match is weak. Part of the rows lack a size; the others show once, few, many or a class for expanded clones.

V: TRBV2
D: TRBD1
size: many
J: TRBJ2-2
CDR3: CASIPDRGVGELFF
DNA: TGTGCCAGCATCCCAGACAGGGGCGTCGGGGAGCTGTTTTTT

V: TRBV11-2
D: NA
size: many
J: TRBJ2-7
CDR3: CASSLVLGQTYEQYF
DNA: TGTGCCAGCAGCTTAGTTCTTGGACAGACCTACGAGCAGTACTTC

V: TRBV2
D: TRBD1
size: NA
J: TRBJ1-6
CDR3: CASRVGTGDNSPLHF
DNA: TGTGCCAGCAGGGTCGGGACAGGGGACAATTCACCCCTCCACTTT

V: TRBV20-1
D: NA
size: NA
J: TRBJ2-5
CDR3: CSATGHFQETQYF
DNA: TGCAGTGCTACAGGGCACTTCCAAGAGACCCAGTACTTC

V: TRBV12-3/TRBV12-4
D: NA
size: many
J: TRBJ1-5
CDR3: CASSPHFGQTNQPQHF
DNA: TGTGCCAGCAGTCCACATTTTGGGCAGACCAATCAGCCCCAGCATTTT

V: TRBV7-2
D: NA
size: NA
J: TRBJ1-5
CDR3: CASSLRRVQPQHF
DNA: TGTGCCAGCAGCTTACGCAGGGTTCAGCCCCAGCATTTT

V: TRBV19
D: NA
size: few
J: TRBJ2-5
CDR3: CASSITSRMKTQYF
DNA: TGTGCCAGTAGTATCACGTCCAGGATGAAGACCCAGTACTTC

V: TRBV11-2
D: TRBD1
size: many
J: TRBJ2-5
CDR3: CASSLGGQGGRETQYF
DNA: TGTGCCAGCAGCTTAGGGGGACAGGGAGGAAGGGAGACCCAGTACTTC

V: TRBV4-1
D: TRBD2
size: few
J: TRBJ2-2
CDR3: CASSLTSGGATLFF
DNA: TGCGCCAGCAGCCTTACTAGCGGGGGGGCTACCCTGTTTTTT

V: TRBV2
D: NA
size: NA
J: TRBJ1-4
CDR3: CASRTESTNEKLFF
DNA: TGTGCCAGCAGAACAGAATCAACTAATGAAAAACTGTTTTTT

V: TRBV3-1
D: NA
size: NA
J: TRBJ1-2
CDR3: CASSQGLRSPYGYTF
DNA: TGTGCCAGCAGCCAAGGACTCCGAAGTCCCTATGGCTACACCTTC

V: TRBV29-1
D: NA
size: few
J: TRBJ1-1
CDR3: CSVVRGTLNTEAFF
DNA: TGCAGCGTTGTAAGGGGGACACTTAACACTGAAGCTTTCTTT

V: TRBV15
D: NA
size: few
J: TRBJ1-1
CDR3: CATSRVGGVFTEAFF
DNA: TGTGCCACCAGCAGAGTAGGGGGAGTTTTCACTGAAGCTTTCTTT

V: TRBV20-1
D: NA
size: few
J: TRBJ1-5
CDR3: CSASYPAGVSNQPQHF
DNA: TGCAGTGCTTCCTATCCCGCGGGGGTTAGCAATCAGCCCCAGCATTTT

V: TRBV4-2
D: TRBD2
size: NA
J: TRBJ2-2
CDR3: CASSQIPGLLVTGELFF
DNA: TGTGCCAGCAGCCAAATCCCGGGACTATTGGTCACCGGGGAGCTGTTTTTT

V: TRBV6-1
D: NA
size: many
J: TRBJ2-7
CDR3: CASTQPTAGRPSSYEQYF
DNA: TGTGCCAGCACCCAACCTACCGCCGGCAGGCCGAGCTCCTACGAGCAGTACTTC

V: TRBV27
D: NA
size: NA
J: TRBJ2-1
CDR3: CASSIGASSYNEQFF
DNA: TGTGCCAGCAGTATAGGGGCTAGCTCCTACAATGAGCAGTTCTTC

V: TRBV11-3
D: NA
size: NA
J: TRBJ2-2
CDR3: CASSARGASPNTGELFF
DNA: TGTGCCAGCAGCGCCAGGGGAGCCTCACCGAACACCGGGGAGCTGTTTTTT

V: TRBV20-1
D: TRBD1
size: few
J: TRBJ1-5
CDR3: CSAGTGDLQPQHF
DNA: TGCAGTGCTGGGACAGGGGACCTACAGCCCCAGCATTTT

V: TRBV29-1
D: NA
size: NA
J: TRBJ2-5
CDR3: CSVEDPRGKTQYF
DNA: TGCAGCGTTGAAGACCCCCGGGGCAAGACCCAGTACTTC

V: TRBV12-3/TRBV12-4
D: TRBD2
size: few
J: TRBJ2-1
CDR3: CASSFRRGGRFVYNEQFF
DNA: TGTGCCAGCAGTTTCAGGCGGGGGGGCAGATTTGTTTACAATGAGCAGTTCTTC

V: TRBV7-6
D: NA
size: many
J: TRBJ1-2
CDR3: CASSLTGGYNYTF
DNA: TGTGCCAGCAGCTTAACCGGGGGGTATAACTACACCTTC

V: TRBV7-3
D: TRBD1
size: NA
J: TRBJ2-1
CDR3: CASSLMGQGHNEQFF
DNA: TGTGCCAGCAGCTTAATGGGACAGGGGCACAATGAGCAGTTCTTC

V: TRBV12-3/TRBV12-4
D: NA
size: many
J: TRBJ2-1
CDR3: CASSTSDSSSYNEQFF
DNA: TGTGCCAGCAGTACCTCGGACAGCAGCTCCTACAATGAGCAGTTCTTC

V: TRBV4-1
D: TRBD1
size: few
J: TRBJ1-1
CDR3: CASSHGQGGTEAFF
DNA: TGCGCCAGCAGCCATGGACAGGGGGGCACTGAAGCTTTCTTT

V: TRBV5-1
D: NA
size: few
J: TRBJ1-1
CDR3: CASSLPQGSSPEAFF
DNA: TGCGCCAGCAGCTTACCTCAGGGGTCTAGCCCTGAAGCTTTCTTC

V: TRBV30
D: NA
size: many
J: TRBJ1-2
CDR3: CAWIPPAGRKVNGYTF
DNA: TGTGCCTGGATTCCGCCCGCAGGACGGAAGGTCAATGGCTACACCTTC

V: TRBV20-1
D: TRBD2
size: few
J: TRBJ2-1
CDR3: CSAPGLAGLNYNEQFF
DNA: TGCAGTGCCCCGGGACTAGCGGGGCTAAACTACAATGAGCAGTTCTTC

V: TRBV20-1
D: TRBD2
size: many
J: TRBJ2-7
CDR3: CSARMTSGGIYEQYF
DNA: TGCAGTGCTAGAATGACTAGCGGGGGGATCTACGAGCAGTACTTC

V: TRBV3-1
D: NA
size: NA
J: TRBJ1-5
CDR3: CASSQDSNSNQPQHF
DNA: TGTGCCAGCAGCCAAGACAGTAATAGCAATCAGCCCCAGCATTTT

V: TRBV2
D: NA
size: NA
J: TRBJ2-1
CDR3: CASSEAGAFYNEQFF
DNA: TGTGCCAGCAGTGAGGCAGGGGCTTTCTACAATGAGCAGTTCTTC

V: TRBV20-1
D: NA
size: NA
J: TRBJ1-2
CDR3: CSARDRGDFGGYTF
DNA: TGCAGTGCTAGAGATCGGGGGGATTTTGGTGGCTACACCTTC

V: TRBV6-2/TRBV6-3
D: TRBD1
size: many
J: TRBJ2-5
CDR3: CASSYSTGAGGETQYF
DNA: TGTGCCAGCAGTTACTCGACAGGGGCAGGTGGGGAGACCCAGTACTTC

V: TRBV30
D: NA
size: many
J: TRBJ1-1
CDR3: CACTQGNTEAFF
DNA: TGTGCCTGCACTCAGGGAAACACTGAAGCTTTCTTT

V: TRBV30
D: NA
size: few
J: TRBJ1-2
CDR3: CAWSVPTAVQINYGYTF
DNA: TGTGCCTGGAGTGTCCCCACAGCCGTACAGATTAACTATGGCTACACCTTC

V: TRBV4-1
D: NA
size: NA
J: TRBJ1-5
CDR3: CASSQDGSYQPQHF
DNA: TGCGCCAGCAGCCAAGATGGCAGCTATCAGCCCCAGCATTTT

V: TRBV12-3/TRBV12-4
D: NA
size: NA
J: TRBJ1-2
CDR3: CASSQGLTGGYTF
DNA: TGTGCCAGCAGTCAGGGCCTAACGGGAGGCTACACCTTC

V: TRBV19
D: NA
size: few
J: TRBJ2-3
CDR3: CASSEAPGQGTGGSTDTQYF
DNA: TGTGCCAGTAGTGAGGCCCCGGGACAGGGTACGGGAGGGAGCACAGATACGCAGTATTTT

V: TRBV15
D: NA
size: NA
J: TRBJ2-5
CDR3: CATRGARDWETQYF
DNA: TGTGCCACCAGAGGGGCCAGGGATTGGGAGACCCAGTACTTC

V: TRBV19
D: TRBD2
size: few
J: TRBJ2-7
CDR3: CASSMGLADYEQYF
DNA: TGTGCCAGTAGTATGGGACTAGCGGACTACGAGCAGTACTTC